This T cell receptor (beta chain) originates from a study of cytomegalovirus exposure and HLA in healthy donors. Points from the study as a whole: Published work reported that the classifier diagnosed cytomegalovirus status with high specificity and sensitivity.

Assay used: immunoSEQ multiplex PCR; TCRdb lists only in-frame clones, some missing. The sample yields about 330,000 clones, 87% seen once. As concerns this clone: The antigen is not known.

CDR3 length: 15 amino acids. V lost 0 bases to trimming and J lost 1 base, with 9 bases between them. CDR1 and CDR2 (germline): MNHNS, SASEGT. Sequenced sample: PBMCs. The receptor comes from a woman aged 25 to 45 in good health and CMV-seropositive. The chain recombines TRBV6-1 with TRBJ2-5, with no clear D. DNA for the CDR3: TGTGCCAGCAGTGAAGCGTACAATGTCCAAGAGACCCAGTACTTC. It is translated as CASSEAYNVQETQYF.